Listed here are 2 T cell receptor beta chains from one sample, sequenced in a study of CD8+CD57+ T cells in acquired aplastic anemia. Patients included in sequencing had previously demonstrated CD8+CD57+ cell expansion by flow cytometry. The template used for profiling TCR beta VDJ and CDR3 was genomic DNA. TCRdb reprocessed the reads with MiXCR, giving one entry per CDR3 protein. This sample has about 170,000 distinct CDR3 sequences, with more than 45% found just once. Sequenced input: sorted CD4+, CD8+, or CD8+CD57+ T cells (not recorded which) from PBMCs. The origin of the receptors is a human donor with aplastic anemia.

This clonotype occurred once. The rearrangement joins TRBV19 to TRBJ1-5; possible D gene TRBD1, 6 bases. The CDR3 has 15 amino acids. CDR1 LNHDA and CDR2 SQIVND come from the germline V gene (reference sequence). V was shortened by 5 bases and J by 2 bases, with 13 bases between the two germline ends. CDR3 in amino acids: CASSPLGAGNQPQHF. As DNA, the CDR3 is TGTGCCAGTAGTCCTTTGGGGGCGGGCAATCAGCCCCAGCATTTT.

This clonotype was counted ten times or more. The chain couples TRBV9 to TRBJ1-3; D ambiguous. The CDR3 is 16 amino acids. Germline lookup yields CDR1 SGDLS and CDR2 YYNGEE. Trimming pared 0 bases from V and 2 bases from J, leaving 12 bases between. The CDR3 DNA follows: TGTGCCAGCAGCGTAGCAGGATCGAGGGCTGGAAACACCATATATTTT. Encoded protein: CASSVAGSRAGNTIYF.